One T cell receptor (beta chain) is described in this entry. Which antigen it targets is not known. No base quality information exists; no much larger clone differs at one position. The sample comes from a study of shared clonotypes between healthy human individuals (dated by TCRdb to the early 2020s). Context from the whole study: Three men and a couple of women, aged 18 to 49 years, made up the cohort. For each donor, CD4 naive and CD4 memory were each run on three plates, CD8 naive on two plates, and CD8 memory on one plate. To estimate repertoire size and how much clonotypes are shared between individuals, the study performed deep sequencing of blood TCR repertoires from a handful of healthy adults. Libraries were prepared and TCR repertoires were sequenced by different laboratories using diverse techniques, in order to increase sequencing depth and limit assay-specific biases. Leukapheresis yielded between about 0.94 and 8.9 billion PBMCs per donor.

CD8 naive samples were obtained by positive selection for CCR7 among CD45RO-negative cells, yielding a CD45RA+CCR7+ population from which TemRA cells were excluded. The donors were healthy, HIV-negative adults with no recently reported acute infections or vaccinations. All donors were Caucasian adults living in Nashville, Tennessee, USA. Blood was collected by leukapheresis, and PBMCs were isolated by Ficoll-Histopaque density gradient centrifugation and then cryopreserved in liquid nitrogen vapor phase. Analytical flow cytometry was used to check the purity and quantity of every magnetically sorted T cell population. Each sorted fraction had its genomic DNA isolated and then quantified by UV absorbance on a Nanodrop 2000c. Using the deep immunoSEQ assay, TCR CDR3 regions were amplified from genomic DNA by multiplex PCR. Extracted genomic DNA from each cell subset was distributed evenly across all wells of several immunoSEQ 96-well plates, and each plate was treated as a replicate. For sorted subsets, approximately 200 ng of genomic DNA, equivalent to some 30,000 T cell genomes, went into each replicate PCR. The purified libraries were quantified using a Qubit 3.0 fluorometer, sized with a Bioanalyzer 2100, and then quantified again using the KAPA Library Quantification kit. Each immunoSEQ 96-well plate was sequenced on its own single-read 150-cycle Illumina NextSeq 550 flow cell. For the original study's pipeline: Because the immunoSEQ output held only junctional sequences and lacked quality scores, the filtering could not match the filtering applied to full-length reads. To assign V/J genes and CDR3, sequences were annotated using PyIR, a Python wrapper for IgBLAST v1.9, with IMGT germline references. Reads were filtered out if the reads had weak V/J assignments (E-value above 1e-6), no CDR3, stop codons, out-of-frame junctions, or ambiguous translated residues. V3J clonotypes were defined as sequences sharing the same inferred V gene, J gene, and CDR3 amino acid sequence. Percentage overlap between repertoires was calculated by dividing the number of shared unique clonotypes by the size of the smaller repertoire. RTK rarefaction, the Chao1 estimator, and Recon v2.1 estimates of unobserved clonotypes were used to assess repertoire richness. Generation probabilities for all TCRbeta clonotypes obtained by the gDNA method from several donors were computed using OLGA. The immuneACCESS repertoire file appears here via TCRdb, limited to in-frame rearrangements. These files lack a portion of the clones; in checked studies, under half of the deficit traces to unresolved V genes, and the cause of the others is not known. V and J calls and clone size are copied from that table; D and trimming were computed from the DNA. The sample contains more than 2 million clones, about 95% of them found a single time. The ten biggest clones cover roughly 1% of the sample.

Spanning cysteine to phenylalanine, the CDR3 consists of 14 amino acids. CDR3 DNA only is kept here, 42 bases in frame from base 1. Beyond this particular receptor, the publication reports: Clonotypes shared by all four sorted-subset donors showed higher generation probabilities than non-shared clonotypes. Rarefaction of sorted-subset datasets indicated incomplete sequencing despite the large sequencing depth. When several donors were compared, the shared fraction of clonotypes was about 5% for naive CD4, about 4% for naive CD8, about 2.4% for memory CD4, and roughly 0.4% for memory CD8. Pairwise subsampling led to the expectation that sequencing depth would affect the degree of clonotype sharing among donors. Sampling was restricted to blood, and TCR repertoires in tissues likely differ from the TCR repertoires found in blood. Because the study included a small number of donors, the genetic and exposure-history diversity represented was limited. Estimated clonotype richness was generally larger for naive than for memory subsets.

The chain couples TRBV21-1 to TRBJ1-2. TRBV21-1 is designated a pseudogene. The sample consisted of naive CD8+ T cells sorted from blood. The sample's cell subset or site, from its label and the paper: CD45RA+CCR7+. This sequence originates from a man aged 18 to 29 in good health. The CDR3 has the sequence CASSLRVPNYGYTF. The sequence in DNA is TGTGCCAGCAGCCTAAGGGTTCCTAACTATGGCTACACCTTC.